The rows below give T cell receptor beta chains drawn from one sample of a study of blood T cell repertoires in COVID-19. Method: immunoSEQ multiplex PCR; TCRdb's copy keeps in-frame clones and lacks some. The table records approximately 240,000 clones, 85% to 95% of them present only once. Sequencing used peripheral blood. All receptors come from a man aged 25-45 years with COVID-19, enrolled during active disease. Both conserved end residues are part of each CDR3. Clone size is stated in some rows and not others, as once, few, many or a class when expanded.

clone size: -
V gene: TRBV9
J gene: TRBJ1-1
CDR3 protein: CASSPWRQTNTEAFF

clone size: once
V gene: TRBV6-5
J gene: TRBJ2-1
CDR3 protein: CASSSDRDSYNEQFF

clone size: -
V gene: TRBV5-1
J gene: TRBJ2-1
CDR3 protein: CASSWGTSGDYNEQFF

clone size: once
V gene: TRBV19
J gene: TRBJ1-2
CDR3 protein: CASSLRSYGYTF

clone size: once
V gene: TRBV27
J gene: TRBJ1-2
CDR3 protein: CASSGGLGYTF

clone size: -
V gene: TRBV6-5
J gene: TRBJ2-7
CDR3 protein: CASSYSGGIGYEQYF

clone size: -
V gene: TRBV13
J gene: TRBJ2-2
CDR3 protein: CASSLPYSGANTGELFF

clone size: -
V gene: TRBV5-1
J gene: TRBJ1-2
CDR3 protein: CASSLGGRADRAYGYTF

clone size: -
V gene: TRBV25-1
J gene: TRBJ2-5
CDR3 protein: CASSEYGSGEGETQYF

clone size: -
V gene: TRBV18
J gene: TRBJ1-1
CDR3 protein: CASSPPRGAMNTEAFF

clone size: -
V gene: TRBV19
J gene: TRBJ2-7
CDR3 protein: CASSPQTEFPYEQYF

clone size: -
V gene: TRBV3-1/TRBV3-2
J gene: TRBJ2-2
CDR3 protein: CASRRRGQGNTGELFF

clone size: -
V gene: TRBV3-1/TRBV3-2
J gene: TRBJ2-2
CDR3 protein: CASSPPGGLIFNTGELFF

clone size: -
V gene: TRBV2
J gene: TRBJ2-7
CDR3 protein: CASGRSPYEQYF

clone size: -
V gene: TRBV14
J gene: TRBJ2-2
CDR3 protein: CASSGGTSGYNTGELFF

clone size: -
V gene: TRBV9
J gene: TRBJ2-1
CDR3 protein: CASSITWDSQPPNEQFF

clone size: -
V gene: TRBV9
J gene: TRBJ1-2
CDR3 protein: CASSPGQGLGYTF